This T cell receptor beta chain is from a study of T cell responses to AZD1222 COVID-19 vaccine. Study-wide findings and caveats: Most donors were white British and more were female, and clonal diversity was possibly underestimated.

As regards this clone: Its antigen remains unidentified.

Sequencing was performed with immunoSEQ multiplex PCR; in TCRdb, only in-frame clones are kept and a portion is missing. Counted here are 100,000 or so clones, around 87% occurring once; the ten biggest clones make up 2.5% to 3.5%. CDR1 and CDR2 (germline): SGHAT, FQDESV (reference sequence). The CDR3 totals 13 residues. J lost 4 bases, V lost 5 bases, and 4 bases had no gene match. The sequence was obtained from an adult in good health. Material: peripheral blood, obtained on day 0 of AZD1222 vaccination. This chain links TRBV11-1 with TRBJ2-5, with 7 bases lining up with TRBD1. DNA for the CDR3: TGTGCCAGCAGCCTACAGGGGCTAGAGACCCAGTACTTC. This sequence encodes CASSLQGLETQYF. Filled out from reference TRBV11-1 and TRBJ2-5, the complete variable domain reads EAEVAQSPRYKITEKSQAVAFWCDPISGHATLYWYRQILGQGPELLVQFQDESVVDDSQLPKDRFSAERLKGVDSTLKIQPAELGDSAMYLCASSLQGLETQYFGPGTRLLVL.